Each of the 19 T cell receptor beta chains below was sequenced from the same sample in a study of T cells in localized non-small cell lung cancer. Only in-frame clones appear in the TCRdb table, and some are missing; sequencing was by immunoSEQ multiplex PCR. The data show over 25,000 clones, 87% seen once. The material was peripheral blood, obtained before any cancer treatment. These receptors came from a male donor aged 60 or over with stage I lung adenocarcinoma.

The chain joins TRBV29-1 to TRBJ2-5, with TRBD1 matching 7 bases. The CDR3 has 19 amino acids. Germline V gene lookup returns CDR1 SQVTM and CDR2 ANQGSEA. J gave up 0 bases and V 4 bases, and 20 bases lay outside the gene matches. CDR3 amino acids: CSVGLPPTGTALYQETQYF. As DNA, the CDR3 is TGCAGCGTTGGCCTTCCACCCACCGGGACAGCGTTGTACCAAGAGACCCAGTACTTC.

DNA of the CDR3: TGTGCCAGCAGCTCCTCAGGGGCTAGCGGGGTTCAAGAGACCCAGTACTTC. Amino acid sequence: CASSSSGASGVQETQYF. The V call is TRBV7-8, the J call TRBJ2-5, with 9 bases that match TRBD2. This CDR3 is built from 17 residues. Germline CDR1 and CDR2: SGHVS and FQNEAQ. The V segment lost 4 bases and the J segment 2 bases; nucleotides outside the gene matches: 11.

The V call is TRBV5-3, the J call TRBJ1-2; no clear D gene. TRBV5-3 belongs to the ORF category, with a function that is uncertain. This CDR3 comprises 13 residues. Trimming took off 6 bases at V and 4 bases at J, with 13 bases between the two ends. CDR3 loop: CARNSGKVYGYTF. The DNA for the CDR3 is TGTGCCAGAAACTCTGGGAAGGTCTATGGCTACACCTTC.

The chain combines TRBV5-4 with TRBJ2-1; TRBD1 or TRBD2 may be the D gene (5 bases each). V lost 4 bases and J 4 bases, leaving 12 bases between the germline ends. There are 14 residues in the CDR3. From germline, CDR1 is SGHNT and CDR2 YYREEE (reference sequence). In DNA, the CDR3 is TGTGCCAGCAGCCTCGAGGGGAGTTACAATGAGCAGTTCTTC. It specifies CASSLEGSYNEQFF.

The chain has TRBV5-1 and TRBJ2-2; no clear D. From germline, CDR1 is SGHRS and CDR2 YFSETQ. There are 14 residues in the CDR3. V was shortened by 0 bases and J by 5 bases, with 8 bases between the two germline ends. The CDR3 region is CASSLDVGTGELFF. The CDR3 nucleotides read TGCGCCAGCAGCTTGGATGTCGGGACCGGGGAGCTGTTTTTT. The full variable domain, rest sourced from reference TRBV5-1 and TRBJ2-2, is KAGVTQTPRYLIKTRGQQVTLSCSPISGHRSVSWYQQTPGQGLQFLFEYFSETQRNKGNFPGRFSGRQFSNSRSEMNVSTLELGDSALYLCASSLDVGTGELFFGEGSRLTVL.

The J gene is TRBJ2-7, the V gene TRBV2; D is unclear. The CDR3 runs 12 residues. Germline CDR1 is SNHLY and CDR2 is FYNNEI. Trimming removed 4 bases from V and 2 bases from J, with 6 bases in between. CDR3 residues: CASSVTTYEQYF. CDR3 in DNA: TGTGCCAGCAGTGTGACAACCTACGAGCAGTACTTC.

V usage is TRBV28 and J usage is TRBJ1-2; D not resolved. Trimming cost V 3 bases and J 7 bases, with 9 bases left between them. Germline V gene sequence: CDR1 MDHEN, CDR2 SYDVKM. The CDR3 contains 12 residues. CDR3 in DNA: TGTGCCAGCAGTTTCGGTGGTTCTGGCTACACCTTC. This codes for CASSFGGSGYTF.

This clone was observed a single time. The gene calls are TRBV2 and TRBJ1-1; no clear D. Trimming left V 6 bases short and J 3 bases short, with 11 bases between. The CDR3 has 13 amino acids. Germline-derived CDR1 and CDR2 are SNHLY and FYNNEI. This CDR3 is CASRADSHTEAFF. Here the CDR3 DNA reads TGTGCCAGCAGGGCCGACTCTCACACTGAAGCTTTCTTT. Filled out from reference TRBV2 and TRBJ1-1, the complete variable domain reads EPEVTQTPSHQVTQMGQEVILRCVPISNHLYFYWYRQILGQKVEFLVSFYNNEISEKSEIFDDQFSVERPDGSNFTLKIRSTKLEDSAMYFCASRADSHTEAFFGQGTRLTVV.

The V gene is TRBV15, the J gene TRBJ2-1, with D possibly TRBD2 on 5 matching bases. The V gene lost 3 bases and the J gene lost 0 bases, with 9 bases spanning the gap. The CDR3 has 15 residues. Germline assignment: CDR1 LNHNV and CDR2 YYDKDF (reference sequence). CDR3 loop: CATSSSASSYNEQFF. The CDR3 DNA is TGTGCCACCAGCAGTAGCGCGAGCTCCTACAATGAGCAGTTCTTC.

V is TRBV6-5 and J is TRBJ1-5; 10 nucleotides align to TRBD1. J gave up 7 bases and V 4 bases, and 7 bases lay outside the gene matches. The germline V gene has CDR1 MNHEY and CDR2 SVGAGI. The CDR3 totals 15 residues. In DNA, the CDR3 is TGTGCCAGCAGTTTCGCGACAGGGGGCGAACAGCCCCAGCATTTT. It codes for CASSFATGGEQPQHF.

This chain joins TRBV6-1 and TRBJ1-6; possible D gene TRBD1, 6 bases. Per germline, CDR1 MNHNS and CDR2 SASEGT. The ends were cut back, 2 bases at V and 7 bases at J, with 15 bases in the middle. The CDR3 has 16 residues. CDR3 in DNA: TGTGCCAGCAGTGAACTACCCAGGGGTTCGAATTCACCCCTCCACTTT. This sequence encodes CASSELPRGSNSPLHF.

The V and J genes are TRBV7-2 and TRBJ1-2; D is uncertain. The germline V gene has CDR1 SGHTA and CDR2 FQGNSA. This CDR3 comprises 15 residues. Trimming removed 8 bases at V and 1 base at J, with 17 bases between. The CDR3 here is CASLPSFGYNYGYTF. In DNA, the CDR3 is TGTGCCAGCCTCCCTAGTTTCGGGTATAACTATGGCTACACCTTC.

The rearrangement joins TRBV6-5 to TRBJ2-3; no clear D. Trimming took 5 bases from V and 2 from J, leaving 2 bases between them. The germline V gene has CDR1 MNHEY and CDR2 SVGAGI. The CDR3 has 11 residues. For the CDR3, the DNA is TGTGCCAGCAGTCACACAGATACGCAGTATTTT. As protein: CASSHTDTQYF.

The chain employs TRBV30 and TRBJ1-1, with 7 positions matching TRBD1. Germline CDR1 and CDR2: GTSNPN and SVGIG (reference sequence). J was trimmed by 0 bases and V by 4 bases; bases with no gene match: 5. This CDR3 contains 14 residues. The CDR3 nucleotides read TGTGCCTGGAACCTCGGACAGGTGAACACTGAAGCTTTCTTT. Translation gives CAWNLGQVNTEAFF.

This clone was seen once. The V and J genes are TRBV7-2 and TRBJ2-5; TRBD2 matches at 11 bases. Trimming removed 5 bases from V and 1 base from J; junction bases left unmatched: 6. Germline CDR1 and CDR2: SGHTA and FQGNSA. The CDR3 runs to 16 residues. DNA for the CDR3: TGTGCCAGCAGCCTCACTAGCGGGGGAGTCCAAGAGACCCAGTACTTC. Protein product: CASSLTSGGVQETQYF.

A single count supports this clone. V and J are TRBV5-1 and TRBJ2-1; D ambiguous. Germline loops: CDR1 SGHRS, CDR2 YFSETQ. This CDR3 is built from 13 residues. V was pared by 7 bases and J by 6 bases, with 14 bases between. The CDR3: CASAAVVSNEQFF. Written as DNA, the CDR3 is TGCGCCAGCGCTGCGGTAGTGTCCAATGAGCAGTTCTTC.

The gene calls are TRBV5-1 and TRBJ1-4, with a tentative D call TRBD1 (6 bases). The CDR3 totals 14 residues. Germline lookup yields CDR1 SGHRS and CDR2 YFSETQ. V lost 0 bases and J 6 bases, leaving 9 bases between the germline ends. The CDR3 bases are TGCGCCAGCAGCTTGGGGGACACGGATGAAAAACTGTTTTTT. Encoded protein: CASSLGDTDEKLFF.

The chain couples TRBV5-6 to TRBJ1-2; D might be TRBD1 (5 bases). CDR3 length equals 14 residues. V lost 0 bases to trimming and J lost 5 bases, with 11 bases between them. The V gene's germline CDR1 is SGHDT and CDR2 YYEEEE. The CDR3 nucleotides are TGTGCCAGCAGCTTGGTAGGGGCCTATTATGGCTACACCTTC. Its protein product is CASSLVGAYYGYTF.

The chain carries TRBV29-1 and TRBJ1-1; D is ambiguous. The ends were cut back, 6 bases at V and 8 bases at J, with 16 bases in the middle. This CDR3 contains 12 residues. Looked up from germline, CDR1 is SQVTM and CDR2 is ANQGSEA. The CDR3 reads CSVRFGPSEAFF. For the CDR3, the DNA is TGCAGCGTCCGGTTTGGGCCCTCCGAAGCTTTCTTT.